This note documents a single TCR beta chain sequence. Its specificity is not known. This record belongs to a study of shared clonotypes between healthy human individuals. Study results and caveats: Clonotypes not shared had lower generation probabilities than those common to all four donors. Of the naive CD4 clonotypes, around 5.2% were shared across a handful of donors. Naive subsets usually exceeded memory subsets in estimated richness.

Germline CDR1 is MNHNY and CDR2 is SVGAGI (reference sequence). Trimming removed 8 bases from V and 4 bases from J, with 11 bases in between. This CDR3 region has 12 residues. Every subset's genomic DNA went evenly onto several immunoSEQ plates. Generated by immunoSEQ multiplex PCR, the TCRdb table keeps only in-frame clones and is missing some. The sample contains millions of clones, 90% to 95% of which appear only once. Sequencing was carried out using naive CD4+ T cells sorted from blood. The subset is: CD45RA+ positively selected. The V and J genes are TRBV6-6 and TRBJ1-2; no firm D call. The clonotype comes from a young man in good health. CDR3 amino acids: CASFATSYGYTF. CDR3 DNA: TGTGCCAGCTTCGCGACTTCCTATGGCTACACCTTC.